These 7 T cell receptor beta chains were all obtained from the same sample, sequenced in a study of T cells in Graves' hyperthyroidism and ophthalmopathy. TCR beta CDR3 regions were amplified from RNA. RT-PCR in the first round (using the HTBI primer set) targeted the TCR CDR3. Using its own MiXCR run on the multiplex PCR reads, TCRdb lists one record per CDR3 protein. The table has about 59,000 distinct CDR3 sequences, about 53% seen once; the top ten hold approximately 3.4%. The sample consisted of blood. These receptors were obtained from a woman in her sixties with Graves' ophthalmopathy.

About this clonotype itself: Sequence at one end of the junction differs from germline and may be a read error. The rearrangement links TRBV20-1 to TRBJ2-2; D might be TRBD2 (6 bases). Germline values: CDR1 DFQATT, CDR2 SNEGSKA (reference sequence). This CDR3 has 13 residues. The CDR3 here is CSATRDCSGKLFF. The CDR3 DNA reads as TGCAGTGCTACCCGGGACTGTTCCGGGAAGCTGTTTTTT.

This clonotype was seen only once. Mismatch with germline at one junction end may stem from a read error. The chain uses TRBV5-1 and TRBJ1-2; D remains unclear. CDR3 length: 13 residues. Germline assignment: CDR1 SGHRS and CDR2 YFSETQ. CDR3 sequence: CASSLAGSYGHTF. Written as DNA, the CDR3 is TGCGCCAGCAGCTTGGCCGGCAGCTATGGCCACACCTTC. The entire variable domain, with the rest obtained from reference TRBV5-1 and TRBJ1-2, is as follows: KAGVTQTPRYLIKTRGQQVTLSCSPISGHRSVSWYQQTPGQGLQFLFEYFSETQRNKGNFPGRFSGRQFSNSRSEMNVSTLELGDSALYLCASSLAGSYGHTFGSGTRLTVV.

There are many counts of this clonotype. J is TRBJ2-1 and V is TRBV6-2 or TRBV6-3; D possibly uses TRBD1 or TRBD2 (5 bases each). This CDR3 comprises 14 residues. Per germline, CDR1 MNHEY and CDR2 SVGEGT. The V and J ends lost 5 bases and 5 bases respectively, with 13 bases between them. The CDR3 region has the DNA TGTGCCAGCAGTCCGGTACGGGGCCACAATGAGCAGTTCTTC. This translates into CASSPVRGHNEQFF.

The chain couples TRBV29-1 to TRBJ1-1; D gene ambiguous. The germline V and J ends were trimmed by 7 bases and 13 bases, with 19 bases remaining between them. Per the germline V gene, CDR1 is SQVTM and CDR2 is ANQGSEA. CDR3 length equals 11 residues. The CDR3 region is CSGRDGVQVFF. DNA of the CDR3: TGCAGCGGTAGAGACGGAGTCCAAGTTTTCTTT.

This clonotype was observed at least ten times. J is TRBJ2-3 and V is TRBV11-3; D tentatively fits TRBD1 or TRBD2 (5 bases each). From germline, CDR1 is SGHNT and CDR2 YENEEA. V lost 5 bases and J lost 4, with 16 bases in between. The CDR3 has 15 amino acids. The CDR3 coding sequence is TGTGCCAGCAGCCTGGGGGTAAGGACCGCAGATACGCAGTATTTT. Residues: CASSLGVRTADTQYF. Full variable domain (remainder filled in from reference TRBV11-3 and TRBJ2-3): EAGVVQSPRYKIIEKKQPVAFWCNPISGHNTLYWYLQNLGQGPELLIRYENEEAVDDSQLPKDRFSAERLKGVDSTLKIQPAELGDSAVYLCASSLGVRTADTQYFGPGTRLTVL.

This clonotype was recorded at least ten times. The rearrangement links TRBV9 to TRBJ2-3; possibly TRBD1 for D (6 bases). The V end lost 0 bases, the J end lost 14 bases, and 10 bases lay between the germline ends. Germline assignment: CDR1 SGDLS and CDR2 YYNGEE. The CDR3 is made up of 11 amino acids. CDR3 loop: CASSVGDNMYF. CDR3 bases: TGTGCCAGCAGCGTAGGGGACAATATGTATTTT. The whole variable domain, remainder taken from reference TRBV9 and TRBJ2-3, is DSGVTQTPKHLITATGQRVTLRCSPRSGDLSVYWYQQSLDQGLQFLIQYYNGEERAKGNILERFSAQQFPDLHSELNLSSLELGDSALYFCASSVGDNMYFGPGTRLTVL.

The rearrangement uses TRBV6-1 and TRBJ1-2; D is possibly TRBD1 (6 bases). The germline V and J ends were trimmed by 2 bases and 8 bases, with 12 bases remaining between them. The CDR3 has 13 amino acids. The germline gives CDR1 MNHNS, CDR2 SASEGT. The CDR3 protein is CASSEMGGGGYTF. The DNA for the CDR3 is TGTGCCAGCAGTGAAATGGGAGGGGGAGGCTACACCTTC.